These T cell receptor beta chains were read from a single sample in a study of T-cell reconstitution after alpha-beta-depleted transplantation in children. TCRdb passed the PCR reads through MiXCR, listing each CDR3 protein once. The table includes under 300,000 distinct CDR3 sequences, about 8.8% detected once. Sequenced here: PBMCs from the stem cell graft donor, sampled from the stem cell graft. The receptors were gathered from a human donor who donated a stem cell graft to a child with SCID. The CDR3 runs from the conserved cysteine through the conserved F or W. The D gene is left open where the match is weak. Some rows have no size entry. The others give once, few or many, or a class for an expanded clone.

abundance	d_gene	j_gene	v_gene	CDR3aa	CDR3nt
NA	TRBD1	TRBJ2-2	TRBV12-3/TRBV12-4	CASSRGQGADTGELFF	TGTGCCAGCAGTCGAGGGCAGGGGGCGGACACCGGGGAGCTGTTTTTT
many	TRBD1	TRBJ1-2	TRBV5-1	CASSRSPGTAYTF	TGCGCCAGCAGCCGCTCCCCCGGGACAGCCTACACCTTC
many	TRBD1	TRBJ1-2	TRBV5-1	CASSLFLGQGDGYTF	TGCGCCAGCAGCTTGTTCCTCGGACAGGGGGATGGCTACACCTTC
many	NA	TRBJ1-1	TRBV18	CASRAGFEAFF	TGTGCCAGCCGCGCAGGGTTTGAAGCTTTCTTT
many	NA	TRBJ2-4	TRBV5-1	CASSLALTTGDIQYF	TGCGCCAGCAGCTTGGCCTTGACCACGGGGGACATTCAGTACTTC
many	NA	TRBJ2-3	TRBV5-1	CASSFATSADTQYF	TGCGCCAGCAGCTTCGCGACTAGTGCAGATACGCAGTATTTT
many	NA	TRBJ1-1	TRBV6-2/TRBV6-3	CASSYAFRAKNTEAFF	TGTGCCAGCAGTTACGCCTTTAGGGCCAAGAACACTGAAGCTTTCTTT
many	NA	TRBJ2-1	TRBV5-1	CASSLVTDYNEQFF	TGCGCCAGCAGCTTGGTTACCGACTACAATGAGCAGTTCTTC
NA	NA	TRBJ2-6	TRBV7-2	CASSPGFAGANVLTF	TGTGCCAGCAGCCCGGGGTTCGCTGGGGCCAACGTCCTGACTTTC
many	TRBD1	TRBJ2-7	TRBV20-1	CSARGPGQGISYEQYF	TGCAGTGCTAGAGGTCCGGGACAGGGCATCTCCTACGAGCAGTACTTC
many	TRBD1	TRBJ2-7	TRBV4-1	CASSQDGTGSYEQYF	TGCGCCAGCAGCCAAGATGGGACAGGTTCCTACGAGCAGTACTTC
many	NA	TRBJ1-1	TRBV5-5	CASSLNSNTEAFF	TGTGCCAGCAGCCTGAACAGTAACACTGAAGCTTTCTTT
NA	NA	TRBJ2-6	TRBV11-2	CASSLGLGPSGANVLTF	TGTGCCAGCAGCCTAGGTCTCGGGCCGTCTGGGGCCAACGTCCTGACTTTC
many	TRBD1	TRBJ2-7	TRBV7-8	CASGIDRGHYEQYF	TGTGCCAGCGGCATAGACAGGGGGCACTACGAGCAGTACTTC
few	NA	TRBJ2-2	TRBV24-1	CATSDSGTGELLF	TGTGCCACCAGTGATTCCGGGACCGGGGAGCTGCTTTTT
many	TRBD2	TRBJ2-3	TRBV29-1	CSGKILAGSTDTQYF	TGCAGCGGCAAGATACTAGCGGGGAGCACAGATACGCAGTATTTT
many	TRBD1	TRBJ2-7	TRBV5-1	CASSLTGQGGYEQYF	TGCGCCAGCAGCTTGACCGGACAGGGAGGCTACGAGCAGTACTTC
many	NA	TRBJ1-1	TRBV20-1	CSAPGLGWGTEAFF	TGCAGTGCCCCTGGTTTGGGATGGGGCACTGAAGCTTTCTTT
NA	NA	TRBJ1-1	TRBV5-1	CASSDPGSNTEAFF	TGCGCCAGCAGCGATCCGGGAAGTAACACTGAAGCTTTCTTT
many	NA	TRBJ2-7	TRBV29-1	CSVGSSSYEQYF	TGCAGCGTTGGGTCCAGCTCCTACGAGCAGTACTTC
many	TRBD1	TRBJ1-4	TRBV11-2	CASSFEGQGKLFF	TGTGCCAGCAGCTTTGAAGGACAGGGGAAACTGTTTTTT
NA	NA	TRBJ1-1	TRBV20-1	CSARGGRDTEAFF	TGCAGTGCTAGAGGAGGGAGGGACACTGAAGCTTTCTTT
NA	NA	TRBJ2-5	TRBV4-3	CASSHRGGEGETQYF	TGCGCCAGCAGCCACAGGGGAGGGGAAGGAGAGACCCAGTACTTC
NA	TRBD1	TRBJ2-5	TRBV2	CASNPSPDRAIHETQYF	TGTGCCAGCAATCCATCCCCAGACAGGGCCATCCATGAGACCCAGTACTTC
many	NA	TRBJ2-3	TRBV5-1	CASSFGGQPLQYF	TGCGCCAGCAGCTTCGGGGGACAGCCGTTACAGTATTTT
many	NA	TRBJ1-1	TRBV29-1	CSVGRAQANTEAFF	TGCAGCGTTGGCAGGGCCCAGGCGAACACTGAAGCTTTCTTT
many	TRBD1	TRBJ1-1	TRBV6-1	CASNEQGRNTEAFF	TGTGCCAGCAACGAACAGGGGAGGAACACTGAAGCTTTCTTT
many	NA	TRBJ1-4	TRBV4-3	CASSQAGGNEKLFF	TGCGCCAGCAGCCAGGCAGGAGGAAATGAAAAACTGTTTTTT
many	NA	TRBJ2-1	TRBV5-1	CASSSLASGDEQFF	TGCGCCAGCAGCTCCCTAGCCTCCGGGGATGAGCAGTTCTTC
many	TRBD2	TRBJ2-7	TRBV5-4	CASSQGLAGSLTYEQYF	TGTGCCAGCAGCCAGGGACTAGCGGGGTCCCTCACCTACGAGCAGTACTTC
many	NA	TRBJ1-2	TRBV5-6	CASSSWTDPYGYTF	TGTGCCAGCAGCTCCTGGACAGACCCGTATGGCTACACCTTC
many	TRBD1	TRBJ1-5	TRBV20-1	CSTGTGSGPQHF	TGCAGTACCGGGACAGGGTCGGGGCCCCAGCATTTT
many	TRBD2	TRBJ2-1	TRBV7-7	CASSRSGANNEQFF	TGTGCCAGCAGCCGTAGCGGGGCCAACAATGAGCAGTTCTTC
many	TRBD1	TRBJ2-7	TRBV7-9	CASSSPTGQYSYEQYF	TGTGCCAGCAGCTCCCCGACAGGGCAATACTCCTACGAGCAGTACTTC
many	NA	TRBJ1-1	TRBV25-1	CASSGVTASYAFF	TGTGCCAGCAGTGGTGTTACCGCCTCGTATGCTTTCTTT
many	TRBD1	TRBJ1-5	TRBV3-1	CASSRQGGGQPQHF	TGTGCCAGCAGCCGACAGGGGGGCGGTCAGCCCCAGCATTTT
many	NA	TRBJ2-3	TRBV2	CASSEADAGRDTQYF	TGTGCCAGCAGTGAAGCGGACGCCGGGCGGGATACGCAGTATTTT
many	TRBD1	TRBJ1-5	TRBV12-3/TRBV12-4	CASSEGTASNQPQHF	TGTGCCAGCAGTGAGGGGACAGCTAGCAATCAGCCCCAGCATTTT
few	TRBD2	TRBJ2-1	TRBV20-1	CSASKSSGGSLNEQFF	TGCAGTGCTAGCAAGTCTAGCGGGGGGTCCTTAAATGAGCAGTTCTTC
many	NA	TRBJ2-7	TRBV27	CASSRGGVRAGYEQYF	TGTGCCAGCAGTCGCGGAGGTGTTAGAGCGGGCTACGAGCAGTACTTC
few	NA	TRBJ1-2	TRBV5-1	CASSSLPGYGYTF	TGCGCCAGCAGCTCTTTACCAGGTTATGGCTACACCTTC
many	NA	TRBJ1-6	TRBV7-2	CASSPRTLNSPLHF	TGTGCCAGCAGCCCTAGGACCCTAAATTCACCCCTCCACTTT
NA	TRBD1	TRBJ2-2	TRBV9	CASSVNTGGSGELFF	TGTGCCAGCAGCGTAAACACAGGGGGATCCGGGGAGCTGTTTTTT